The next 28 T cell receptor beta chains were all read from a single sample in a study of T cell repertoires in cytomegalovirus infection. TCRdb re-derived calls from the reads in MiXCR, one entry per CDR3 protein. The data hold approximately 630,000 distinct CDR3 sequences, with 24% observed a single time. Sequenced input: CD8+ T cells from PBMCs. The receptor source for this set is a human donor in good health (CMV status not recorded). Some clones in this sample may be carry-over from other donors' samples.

The CDR3 loop is CASSLRGGNTYGYTF. CDR3 DNA: TGTGCCAGCAGCCTGAGAGGGGGGAATACCTATGGCTACACCTTC. V is TRBV7-2 and J is TRBJ1-2; D may be TRBD1 (6 bases). The CDR3 is 15 amino acids. The germline gives CDR1 SGHTA, CDR2 FQGNSA. Trimming took 5 bases from V and 4 from J, leaving 17 bases between them. Full variable domain (outside the CDR3, taken from reference TRBV7-2 and TRBJ1-2): GAGVSQSPSNKVTEKGKDVELRCDPISGHTALYWYRQSLGQGLEFLIYFQGNSAPDKSGLPSDRFSAERTGGSVSTLTIQRTQQEDSAVYLCASSLRGGNTYGYTFGSGTRLTVV.

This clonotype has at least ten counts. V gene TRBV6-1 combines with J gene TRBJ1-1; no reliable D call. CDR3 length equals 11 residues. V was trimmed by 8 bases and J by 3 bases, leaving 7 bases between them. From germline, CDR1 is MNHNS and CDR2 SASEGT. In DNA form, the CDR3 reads TGTGCCAGCTGGAGTTACACTGAAGCTTTCTTT. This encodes CASWSYTEAFF.

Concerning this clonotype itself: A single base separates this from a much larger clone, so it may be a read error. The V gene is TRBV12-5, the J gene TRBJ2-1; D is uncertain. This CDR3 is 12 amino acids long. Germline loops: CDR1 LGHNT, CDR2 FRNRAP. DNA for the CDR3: TGTGCTAGTGGTTTGGTACGCAATAAGCAGTTCTTC. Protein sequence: CASGLVRNKQFF.

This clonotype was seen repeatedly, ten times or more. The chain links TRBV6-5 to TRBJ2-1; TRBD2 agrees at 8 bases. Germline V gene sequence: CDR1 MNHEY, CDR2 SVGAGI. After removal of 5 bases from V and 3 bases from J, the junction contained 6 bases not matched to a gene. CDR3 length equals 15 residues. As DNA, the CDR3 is TGTGCCAGCAGTACCTCAGCGGGGGTCTACAATGAGCAGTTCTTC. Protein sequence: CASSTSAGVYNEQFF.

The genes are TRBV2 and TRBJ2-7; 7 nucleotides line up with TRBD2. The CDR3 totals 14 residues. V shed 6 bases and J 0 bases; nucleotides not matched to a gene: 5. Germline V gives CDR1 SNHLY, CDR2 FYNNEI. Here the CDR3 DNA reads TGTGCCAGCAGCGGCGGGGGAAACTCCTACGAGCAGTACTTC. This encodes CASSGGGNSYEQYF.

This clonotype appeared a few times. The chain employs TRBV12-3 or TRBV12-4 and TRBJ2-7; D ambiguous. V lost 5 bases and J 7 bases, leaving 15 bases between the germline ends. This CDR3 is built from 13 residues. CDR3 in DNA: TGTGCCAGCAGTGGACCCCGTAGTTGGGAGCAGTACGTC. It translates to CASSGPRSWEQYV.

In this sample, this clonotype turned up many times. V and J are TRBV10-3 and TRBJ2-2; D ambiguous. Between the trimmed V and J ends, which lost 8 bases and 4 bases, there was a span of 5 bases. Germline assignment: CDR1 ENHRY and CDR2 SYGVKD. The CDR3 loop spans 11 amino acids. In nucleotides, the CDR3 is TGTGCCATCCTGGGCACCGGGGAGCTGTTTTTT. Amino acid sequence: CAILGTGELFF.

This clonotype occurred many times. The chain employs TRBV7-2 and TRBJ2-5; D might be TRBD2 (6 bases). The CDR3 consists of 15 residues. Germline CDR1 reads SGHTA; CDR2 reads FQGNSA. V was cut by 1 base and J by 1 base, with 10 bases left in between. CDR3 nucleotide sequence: TGTGCCAGCAGCTTAGGCCGGCGGGGCCAAGAGACCCAGTACTTC. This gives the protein CASSLGRRGQETQYF.

The CDR3 spells CSGGGFEQFF. For the CDR3, the DNA is TGCAGCGGGGGGGGATTTGAGCAGTTCTTC. V gene TRBV29-1 combines with J gene TRBJ2-1, with TRBD2 matching over 7 bases. The V and J ends lost 7 bases and 9 bases, in that order; junction bases with no gene match: 3. Germline loops: CDR1 SQVTM, CDR2 ANQGSEA. There are 10 residues in the CDR3.

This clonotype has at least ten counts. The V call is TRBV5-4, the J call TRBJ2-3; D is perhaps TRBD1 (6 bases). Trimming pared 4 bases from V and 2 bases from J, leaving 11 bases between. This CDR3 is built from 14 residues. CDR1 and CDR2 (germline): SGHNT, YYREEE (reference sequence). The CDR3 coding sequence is TGTGCCAGCAGCAACCGACAGGTCACAGATACGCAGTATTTT. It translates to CASSNRQVTDTQYF.

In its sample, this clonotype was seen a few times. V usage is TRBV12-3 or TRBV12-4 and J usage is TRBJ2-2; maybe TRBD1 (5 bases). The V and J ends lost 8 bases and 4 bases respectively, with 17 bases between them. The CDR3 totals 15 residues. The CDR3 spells CASCRPGKGTGELFF. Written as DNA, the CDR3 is TGTGCCAGCTGCCGGCCAGGGAAGGGCACCGGGGAGCTGTTTTTT.

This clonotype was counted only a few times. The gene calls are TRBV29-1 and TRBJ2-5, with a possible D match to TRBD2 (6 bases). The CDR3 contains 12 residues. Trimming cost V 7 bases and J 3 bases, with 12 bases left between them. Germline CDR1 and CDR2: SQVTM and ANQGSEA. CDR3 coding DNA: TGCAGCGGAGGGCCGGGGGAAGAGACCCAGTACTTC. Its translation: CSGGPGEETQYF.

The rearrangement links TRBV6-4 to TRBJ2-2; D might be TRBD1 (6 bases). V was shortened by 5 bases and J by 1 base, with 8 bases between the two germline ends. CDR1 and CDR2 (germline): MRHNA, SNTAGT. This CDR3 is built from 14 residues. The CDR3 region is CASSRDKNTGELFF. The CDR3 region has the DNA TGTGCCAGCAGTCGGGACAAGAACACCGGGGAGCTGTTTTTT.

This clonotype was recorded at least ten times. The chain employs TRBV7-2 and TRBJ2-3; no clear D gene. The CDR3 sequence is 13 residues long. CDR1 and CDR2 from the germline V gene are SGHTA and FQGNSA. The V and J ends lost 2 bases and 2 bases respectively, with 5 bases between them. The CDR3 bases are TGTGCCAGCAGCTTATTAACCACAGATACGCAGTATTTT. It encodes CASSLLTTDTQYF.

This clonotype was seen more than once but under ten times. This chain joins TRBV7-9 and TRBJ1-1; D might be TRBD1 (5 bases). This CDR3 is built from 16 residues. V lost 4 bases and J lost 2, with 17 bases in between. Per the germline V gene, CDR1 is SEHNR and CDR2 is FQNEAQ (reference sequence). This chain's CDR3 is CASSSAPGPDNTEAFF. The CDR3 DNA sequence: TGTGCCAGCAGCTCCGCCCCAGGGCCAGATAACACTGAAGCTTTCTTT.

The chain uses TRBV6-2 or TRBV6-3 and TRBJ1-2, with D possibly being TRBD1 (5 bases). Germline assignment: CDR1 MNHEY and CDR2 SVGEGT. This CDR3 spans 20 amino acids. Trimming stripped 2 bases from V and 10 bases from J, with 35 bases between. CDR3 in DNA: TGTGCCAGCAGTTACGAGCGGTCAGGACCTCCGACTTACCGAGGGACTGACTACACCTTC. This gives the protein CASSYERSGPPTYRGTDYTF.

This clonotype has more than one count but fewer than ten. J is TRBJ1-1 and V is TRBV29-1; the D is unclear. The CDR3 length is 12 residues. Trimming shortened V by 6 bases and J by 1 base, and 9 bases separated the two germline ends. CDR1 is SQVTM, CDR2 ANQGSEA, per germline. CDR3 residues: CSVDDGNTEAFF. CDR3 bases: TGCAGCGTCGACGACGGGAACACTGAAGCTTTCTTT.

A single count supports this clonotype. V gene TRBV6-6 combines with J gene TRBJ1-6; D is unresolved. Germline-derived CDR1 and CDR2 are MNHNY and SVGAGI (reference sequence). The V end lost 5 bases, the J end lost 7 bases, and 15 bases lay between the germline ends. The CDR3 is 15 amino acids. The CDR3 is CASSPLLMSNSPLHF. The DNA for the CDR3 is TGTGCCAGCAGTCCCCTATTGATGTCCAATTCACCCCTCCACTTT.

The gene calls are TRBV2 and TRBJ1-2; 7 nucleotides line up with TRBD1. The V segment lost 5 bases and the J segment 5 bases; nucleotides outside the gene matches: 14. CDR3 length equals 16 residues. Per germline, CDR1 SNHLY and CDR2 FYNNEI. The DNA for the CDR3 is TGTGCCAGCAGTAAATCCGGGACAGCGACGAGATATGGCTACACCTTC. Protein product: CASSKSGTATRYGYTF.

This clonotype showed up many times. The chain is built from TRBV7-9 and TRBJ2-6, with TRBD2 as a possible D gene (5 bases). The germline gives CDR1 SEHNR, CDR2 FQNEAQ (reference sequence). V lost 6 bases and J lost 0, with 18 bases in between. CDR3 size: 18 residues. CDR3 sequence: CASSSRGGRFSGANVLTF. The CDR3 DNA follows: TGTGCCAGCAGTTCCCGAGGAGGACGGTTCTCTGGGGCCAACGTCCTGACTTTC. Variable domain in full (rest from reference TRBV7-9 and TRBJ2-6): DTGVSQNPRHKITKRGQNVTFRCDPISEHNRLYWYRQTLGQGPEFLTYFQNEAQLEKSRLLSDRFSAERPKGSFSTLEIQRTEQGDSAMYLCASSSRGGRFSGANVLTFGAGSRLTVL.

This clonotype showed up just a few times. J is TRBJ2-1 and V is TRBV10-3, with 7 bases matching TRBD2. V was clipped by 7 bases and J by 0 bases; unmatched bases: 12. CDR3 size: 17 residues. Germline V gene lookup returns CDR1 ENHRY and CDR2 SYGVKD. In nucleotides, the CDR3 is TGTGCCATCACCCGTAGGCTGCGCGGGAGCTCCTACAATGAGCAGTTCTTC. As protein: CAITRRLRGSSYNEQFF.

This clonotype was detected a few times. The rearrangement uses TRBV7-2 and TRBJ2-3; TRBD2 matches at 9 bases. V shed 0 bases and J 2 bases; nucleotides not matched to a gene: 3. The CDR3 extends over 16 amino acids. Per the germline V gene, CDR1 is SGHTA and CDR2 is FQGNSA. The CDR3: CASSLARGGATDTQYF. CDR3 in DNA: TGTGCCAGCAGCTTAGCCCGCGGGGGGGCCACAGATACGCAGTATTTT.

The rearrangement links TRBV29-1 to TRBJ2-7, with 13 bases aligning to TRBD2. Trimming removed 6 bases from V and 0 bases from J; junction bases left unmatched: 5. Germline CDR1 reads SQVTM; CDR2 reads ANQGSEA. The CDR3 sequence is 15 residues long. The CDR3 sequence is CSVPGLAGDSYEQYF. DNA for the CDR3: TGCAGCGTACCCGGACTAGCGGGGGACTCCTACGAGCAGTACTTC.

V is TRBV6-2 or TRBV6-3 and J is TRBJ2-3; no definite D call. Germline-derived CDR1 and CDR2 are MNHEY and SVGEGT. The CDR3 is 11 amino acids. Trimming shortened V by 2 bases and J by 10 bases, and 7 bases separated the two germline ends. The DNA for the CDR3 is TGTGCCAGCAGTTACGGAAAGGCGCAGTATTTT. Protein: CASSYGKAQYF.

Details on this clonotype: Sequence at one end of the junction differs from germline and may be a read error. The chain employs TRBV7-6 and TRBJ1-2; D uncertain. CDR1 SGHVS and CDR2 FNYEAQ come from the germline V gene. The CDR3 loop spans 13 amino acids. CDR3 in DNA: TGTGCCAACAGCTTCCCGGCTGCAAATGGCTACACCTTC. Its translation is CANSFPAANGYTF.

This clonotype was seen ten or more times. In nucleotides, the CDR3 is TGTGCCAGCAGCTTTAAAGAAGGACAGGGGTTGCTTGATGAGCAGTTCTTC. Protein sequence: CASSFKEGQGLLDEQFF. The chain links TRBV5-5 to TRBJ2-1, with 9 bases lining up with TRBD1. V shed 2 bases, J shed 8 bases, and the junction held 14 bases outside the gene matches. Germline V gene data show CDR1 as SGHKS and CDR2 as YYEKEE (reference sequence). This CDR3 region has 17 residues. The full variable domain, in which reference TRBV5-5 and TRBJ2-1 provide the parts outside the CDR3, is DAGVTQSPTHLIKTRGQQVTLRCSPISGHKSVSWYQQVLGQGPQFIFQYYEKEERGRGNFPDRFSARQFPNYSSELNVNALLLGDSALYLCASSFKEGQGLLDEQFFGPGTRLTVL.

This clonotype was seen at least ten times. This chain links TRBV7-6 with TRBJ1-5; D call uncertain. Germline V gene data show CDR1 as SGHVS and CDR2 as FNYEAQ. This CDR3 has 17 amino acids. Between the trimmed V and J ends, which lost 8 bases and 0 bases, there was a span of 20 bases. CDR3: CASHPTARANSNQPQHF. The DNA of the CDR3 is TGTGCCAGCCACCCCACGGCGCGTGCTAATAGCAATCAGCCCCAGCATTTT.

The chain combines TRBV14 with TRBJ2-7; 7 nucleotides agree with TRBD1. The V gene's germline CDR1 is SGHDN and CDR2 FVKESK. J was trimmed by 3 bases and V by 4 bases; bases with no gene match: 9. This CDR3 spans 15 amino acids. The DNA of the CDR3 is TGTGCCAGCAGCCGAAGACAGGGAATTAACTACGAGCAGTACTTC. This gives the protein CASSRRQGINYEQYF.